This TCR beta chain is from a study of blood T cell repertoires in COVID-19. Study at large: Nucleic acid was either cDNA or gDNA, and it came from T cells, B-cell-depleted T cells, or PBMCs.

Original handling: Cell counts per sample came from amplifying reference gene primers. TCRdb's table, derived via immunoSEQ multiplex PCR, lists solely in-frame clones and lacks some. The V and J calls and clone size were taken over from that table, and D and trimming were inferred from the DNA. The sample lists over 200,000 clones; roughly 90% were seen once. CDR1 and CDR2 (germline): SGHNT, YYREEE (reference sequence). V lost 2 bases, J lost 0 bases, and 9 bases lay in between. There are 15 residues in the CDR3. Participant-given clinical history determined each cohort assignment. The V gene is TRBV5-4, the J gene TRBJ1-3; D is perhaps TRBD1 (5 bases). This TCR came from a man aged 35 to 55 who had recovered from COVID-19. The sequenced material came from PBMCs or T cells enriched from blood (not recorded which). DNA of the CDR3: TGTGCCAGCAGCTTCCGACAGAGCTCTGGAAACACCATATATTTT. Translation: CASSFRQSSGNTIYF. The whole variable domain, filled in from reference TRBV5-4 and TRBJ1-3, reads ETGVTQSPTHLIKTRGQQVTLRCSSQSGHNTVSWYQQALGQGPQFIFQYYREEENGRGNFPPRFSGLQFPNYSSELNVNALELDDSALYLCASSFRQSSGNTIYFGEGSWLTVV.